This passage covers 3 T cell receptor beta chains from one sample sequenced in a study of blood T cell repertoires in COVID-19 (dated by TCRdb to the early 2020s). Library preparation was by the immunoSEQ multiplex PCR assay. TCRdb re-hosts the immuneACCESS table, in-frame sequences only. Its copies lack some clones; in the studies checked, an unresolved V gene accounts for under half of them, and the cause for the rest is not known. The sample has about 360,000 clones on record, around 87% of them singletons. The ten biggest clones cover 1.3% of the sample. Input material: PBMCs or T cells enriched from blood (not recorded which). Receptors originate from a man aged 25 to 45 who had recovered from COVID-19.

V and J are TRBV4-1 and TRBJ2-7; no reliable D call. The CDR3 covers 13 residues. Germline V lookup: CDR1 MGHRA, CDR2 YSYEKL. The V end lost 1 base, the J end lost 4 bases, and 8 bases lay between the germline ends. The CDR3 nucleotides read TGCGCCAGCAGCCAAGGTCTAATTTACGAGCAGTACTTC. Its translation is CASSQGLIYEQYF.

V usage is TRBV5-6 and J usage is TRBJ2-7; D not certain. The CDR3 runs to 13 residues. Germline V lookup: CDR1 SGHDT, CDR2 YYEEEE. V lost 4 bases and J lost 1, with 9 bases in between. The CDR3 DNA is TGTGCCAGCAGCCTCCCGCGTTCCTACGAGCAGTACTTC. Protein sequence: CASSLPRSYEQYF.

The rearrangement joins TRBV11-2 to TRBJ1-1; D is unresolved. Germline values: CDR1 SGHAT, CDR2 FQNNGV. The CDR3 is 14 amino acids. V dropped 5 bases and J dropped 5 bases, with 15 bases sitting between them. The CDR3 is CASSPRRTGTEAFF. CDR3 bases: TGTGCCAGCAGCCCACGAAGGACTGGAACTGAAGCTTTCTTT.